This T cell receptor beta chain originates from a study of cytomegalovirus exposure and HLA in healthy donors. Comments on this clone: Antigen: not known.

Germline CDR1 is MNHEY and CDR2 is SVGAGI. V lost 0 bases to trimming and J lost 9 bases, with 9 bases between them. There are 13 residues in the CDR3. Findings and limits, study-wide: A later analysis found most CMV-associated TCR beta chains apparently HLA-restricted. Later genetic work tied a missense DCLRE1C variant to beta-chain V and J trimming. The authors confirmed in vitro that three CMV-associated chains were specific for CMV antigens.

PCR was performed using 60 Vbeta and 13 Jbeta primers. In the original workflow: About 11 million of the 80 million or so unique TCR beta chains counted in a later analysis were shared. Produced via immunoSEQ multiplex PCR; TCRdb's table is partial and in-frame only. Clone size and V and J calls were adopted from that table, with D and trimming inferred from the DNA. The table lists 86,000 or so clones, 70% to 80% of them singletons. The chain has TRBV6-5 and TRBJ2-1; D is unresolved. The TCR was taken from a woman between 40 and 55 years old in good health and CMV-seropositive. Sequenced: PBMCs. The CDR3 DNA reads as TGTGCCAGCAGTTACTCAAATGGCCTTGAGCAGTTCTTC. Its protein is CASSYSNGLEQFF.